These 19 T cell receptor beta chains originate from one sample sequenced in a study of Ad26.COV2.S vaccination and SARS-CoV-2 variants. This table comes from immunoSEQ multiplex PCR, and its TCRdb copy is limited to in-frame clones, with some not included. The sample carries under 400,000 clones, around nine tenths recorded once. Treatment described: about 20 received Ad26.COV2.S at low or high dose, single or two shots; 5 received placebo; per-sample allocation not given. Collection of samples fell on day 63 after the first vaccine or placebo injection. Material: peripheral blood, obtained in a trial of Ad26.COV2.S vaccine versus placebo. Receptors were obtained from a person between 18 and 65 years old who received the Ad26.COV2.S COVID-19 vaccine or a placebo.

The chain combines TRBV9 with TRBJ2-5, with 8 bases matching TRBD1. Losses at the gene ends were 3 bases for V and 2 bases for J; bases not matched to a gene: 3. This CDR3 has 14 residues. The germline V gene encodes CDR1 SGDLS and CDR2 YYNGEE. CDR3 region: CASSERQGQETQYF. CDR3 DNA: TGTGCCAGCAGCGAAAGACAGGGGCAAGAGACCCAGTACTTC.

The genes are TRBV3-1 (or the pseudogene TRBV3-2) and TRBJ1-2, with 7 nucleotides matching TRBD1. V dropped 0 bases and J dropped 4; count of bases not matched to a gene: 11. Germline V gene sequence: CDR1 LGHDT, CDR2 YNNKEL (reference sequence). This CDR3 spans 17 amino acids. CDR3 region: CASSQDERGGGGYGYTF. The CDR3 DNA follows: TGTGCCAGCAGCCAAGATGAGCGAGGAGGGGGCGGCTATGGCTACACCTTC.

The chain recombines TRBV4-3 with TRBJ1-5, with TRBD1 matching over 8 bases. V shed 1 base and J 5 bases; nucleotides not matched to a gene: 7. The germline gives CDR1 LGHNA, CDR2 YSLEER. The CDR3 has 16 amino acids. The CDR3 protein is CASSQGTGSGDQPQHF. Written as DNA, the CDR3 is TGCGCCAGCAGCCAAGGGACAGGGTCCGGGGATCAGCCCCAGCATTTT.

The chain has TRBV18 and TRBJ1-4; no reliable D call. V lost 3 bases and J lost 7, with 12 bases in between. Germline V gene lookup returns CDR1 KGHSH and CDR2 LQKENI. The length of the CDR3 is 14 residues. CDR3 coding DNA: TGTGCCAGCTCACCGATGACTTCAGGTGAAAAACTGTTTTTT. Its protein product is CASSPMTSGEKLFF. The whole variable domain, remainder taken from reference TRBV18 and TRBJ1-4, is NAGVMQNPRHLVRRRGQEARLRCSPMKGHSHVYWYRQLPEEGLKFMVYLQKENIIDESGMPKERFSAEFPKEGPSILRIQQVVRGDSAAYFCASSPMTSGEKLFFGSGTQLSVL.

Concerning this clone: Other DNA sequences of this sample code for an identical CDR3. V and J are TRBV30 and TRBJ1-4, with TRBD1 identical over 7 bases. The ends lost 0 bases at V and 7 bases at J; junction bases unmatched: 5. The CDR3 has 14 residues. Germline-derived CDR1 and CDR2 are GTSNPN and SVGIG (reference sequence). Here the CDR3 DNA reads TGTGCCTGGAGTGTATTAGGGGGCCCTGAAAAACTGTTTTTT. Amino acid sequence: CAWSVLGGPEKLFF.

The V gene is TRBV29-1, the J gene TRBJ2-5; 7 nucleotides align to TRBD1. Germline V gives CDR1 SQVTM, CDR2 ANQGSEA. After removal of 7 bases from V and 4 bases from J, the junction contained 9 bases not matched to a gene. The CDR3 sequence is 13 residues long. The CDR3 DNA reads as TGCAGCGCTCCGACAGGGTTGGCAGAGACCCAGTACTTC. This sequence encodes CSAPTGLAETQYF.

The chain uses TRBV19 and TRBJ1-5; 8 positions match TRBD1. The CDR3 consists of 13 residues. V gave up 4 bases and J gave up 11 bases; unmatched junction bases: 7. Germline V gene sequence: CDR1 LNHDA, CDR2 SQIVND (reference sequence). DNA of the CDR3: TGTGCCAGTAGTAAATCCAGGGGACAGGCCCAGCATTTT. Translated, it gives CASSKSRGQAQHF.

The genes are TRBV10-1 and TRBJ1-2, with a weak D call TRBD1 (5 bases). V lost 8 bases and J lost 10, with 23 bases in between. Germline V gene lookup returns CDR1 WNHNN and CDR2 SYGVQD (reference sequence). The CDR3 is made up of 14 amino acids. The DNA for the CDR3 is TGCGCCAGCGGAGACAAGGACGACAGTGGTCACTACACCTTC. Protein sequence: CASGDKDDSGHYTF.

The chain uses TRBV7-6 and TRBJ1-2; D is possibly TRBD1 (6 bases). The CDR3 runs 17 residues. CDR1 is SGHVS and CDR2 is FNYEAQ in the germline V gene. Trimming removed 4 bases at V and 4 bases at J, with 22 bases between. CDR3 sequence (DNA): TGTGCCAGCAGCTCTAATGGGCCAGGGGCTATTCTCTATGGCTACACCTTC. Its protein is CASSSNGPGAILYGYTF.

The V call is TRBV2, the J call TRBJ2-5, with TRBD1 as a possible D gene (6 bases). Trimming pared 6 bases from V and 5 bases from J, leaving 25 bases between. The CDR3 runs 17 residues. The V gene's germline CDR1 is SNHLY and CDR2 FYNNEI. CDR3 protein: CASSPSPGTLGAETQYF. The DNA for the CDR3 is TGTGCCAGCAGCCCCTCGCCCGGGACCCTGGGGGCGGAGACCCAGTACTTC.

The genes are TRBV27 and TRBJ2-3; 9 bases fit TRBD1. Unmatched junction bases numbered 3, after V lost 6 bases and J lost 2 bases. Germline CDR1 and CDR2: MNHEY and SMNVEV (reference sequence). This CDR3 spans 14 amino acids. The CDR3 coding sequence is TGTGCCAGCAGCGACAGGGGGATCACAGATACGCAGTATTTT. It encodes CASSDRGITDTQYF.

The genes are TRBV19 and TRBJ2-1; the match to TRBD2 covers 7 bases. The germline gives CDR1 LNHDA, CDR2 SQIVND (reference sequence). J gave up 1 base and V 6 bases, and 12 bases lay outside the gene matches. This CDR3 is built from 17 residues. The CDR3, as DNA: TGTGCCAGTAGCGGGGGGACCGACGCATGGTCCTACAATGAGCAGTTCTTC. This encodes CASSGGTDAWSYNEQFF. The full variable domain, its missing parts supplied by reference TRBV19 and TRBJ2-1, is DGGITQSPKYLFRKEGQNVTLSCEQNLNHDAMYWYRQDPGQGLRLIYYSQIVNDFQKGDIAEGYSVSREKKESFPLTVTSAQKNPTAFYLCASSGGTDAWSYNEQFFGPGTRLTVL.

J is TRBJ2-1 and V is TRBV6-5; TRBD2 is a possible D gene (6 bases). Between the trimmed V and J ends, which lost 7 bases and 5 bases, there was a span of 15 bases. The CDR3 is 14 residues long. Per the germline V gene, CDR1 is MNHEY and CDR2 is SVGAGI. The CDR3 DNA reads TGTGCCAGCATTTTCTTAGGGAGGCACAATGAGCAGTTCTTC. It translates to CASIFLGRHNEQFF.

The chain links TRBV6-5 to TRBJ1-2; 8 bases map to TRBD1. The CDR3 runs to 16 residues. V was clipped by 2 bases and J by 5 bases; unmatched bases: 10. Germline-derived CDR1 and CDR2 are MNHEY and SVGAGI. CDR3 sequence: CASSYPTGGEGYGYTF. The CDR3 region has the DNA TGTGCCAGCAGTTACCCCACAGGGGGTGAAGGGTATGGCTACACCTTC.

The chain combines TRBV2 with TRBJ2-6; D unresolved. Germline assignment: CDR1 SNHLY and CDR2 FYNNEI. The CDR3 length is 16 residues. V was clipped by 7 bases and J by 6 bases, with 19 bases between them. In DNA form, the CDR3 reads TGTGCCAGCACCCCCGGCGGACCTCTTATGGCCAACGTCCTGACTTTC. It codes for CASTPGGPLMANVLTF.

This CDR3 reads CASSVRGTDTQYF. The CDR3 coding sequence is TGTGCCAGCAGCGTACGCGGCACAGATACGCAGTATTTT. The chain combines TRBV9 with TRBJ2-3; D is unresolved. V was shortened by 1 base and J by 1 base, with 4 bases between the two germline ends. Germline CDR1 SGDLS, CDR2 YYNGEE. This CDR3 has 13 residues.

The V gene is TRBV7-8, the J gene TRBJ1-1, with 8 positions matching TRBD1. V was clipped by 4 bases and J by 5 bases; unmatched bases: 6. This CDR3 spans 14 amino acids. Germline V lookup: CDR1 SGHVS, CDR2 FQNEAQ. The CDR3 spells CASSSGGAGTEAFF. In nucleotides, the CDR3 is TGTGCCAGCAGCTCAGGGGGCGCGGGGACTGAAGCTTTCTTT.

The V gene is TRBV2, the J gene TRBJ2-4; tentative D call: TRBD2 (5 bases). V lost 7 bases, J lost 8 bases, and 12 bases lay in between. Germline values: CDR1 SNHLY, CDR2 FYNNEI. There are 12 residues in the CDR3. CDR3 sequence reads: CASIRPGDIQYF. The CDR3 DNA follows: TGTGCCAGCATTAGGCCCGGGGACATTCAGTACTTC.

The rearrangement links TRBV6-2 or TRBV6-3 to TRBJ1-5; possible D gene TRBD1, 5 bases. Trimming cost V 5 bases and J 0 bases, with 8 bases left between them. The length of the CDR3 is 14 residues. Germline loops: CDR1 MNHEY, CDR2 SVGEGT. The CDR3 is CASSQDSSNQPQHF. CDR3 bases: TGTGCCAGCAGTCAAGACAGTAGCAATCAGCCCCAGCATTTT.